A selection of T cell receptor beta chains follows, all from one sample in a study of T-cell memory formation after mild COVID-19. MiXCR was run by TCRdb on the 5' RACE reads, yielding one entry per CDR3 protein. The table has 550,000 to 600,000 distinct CDR3 sequences, about 20% seen once. Sequenced sample: PBMCs or a T cell subset sorted from them (not recorded which). The receptors originated from an adult woman who had mild COVID-19 (a few samples of this study predate the infection). Cell type and time point are not known. The CDR3 runs from the conserved cysteine through the conserved F or W.

V gene	J gene	CDR3 protein
TRBV5-6	TRBJ2-5	CASSISSGHDLVMATQYF
TRBV4-2	TRBJ1-3	CASSQEDRNSGNTIYF
TRBV12-3/TRBV12-4	TRBJ2-3	CASSSPDRGRSVDTQYF
TRBV5-1	TRBJ2-7	CASSPILQGANEQYF
TRBV10-3	TRBJ2-1	CATAEAGGLNEQFF
TRBV5-1	TRBJ2-7	CASTSVGGGDYEQYF
TRBV5-1	TRBJ1-2	CASSLRGGYTF
TRBV11-2	TRBJ2-7	CASSWDRGGYEQYF
TRBV6-1	TRBJ2-1	CASVGRGAGNEQFF
TRBV12-3/TRBV12-4	TRBJ2-5	CASGPRETQYF
TRBV5-1	TRBJ2-5	CASSPVGQETQYF
TRBV29-1	TRBJ1-5	CSVLWEEDSNQPQHF
TRBV11-3	TRBJ2-5	CASSLRGGQGETQYF
TRBV12-3/TRBV12-4	TRBJ2-6	CAGAYSGANVLTF
TRBV5-1	TRBJ2-3	CASSSPRLAGASTDTQYF
TRBV20-1	TRBJ1-2	CSASSGTANYGYTF
TRBV5-1	TRBJ2-3	CASTPEGTVNTQYF
TRBV5-1	TRBJ2-1	CASSFSSGLYNEQFF
TRBV12-3/TRBV12-4	TRBJ1-1	CASSSGQPEAFF
TRBV6-6	TRBJ1-2	CASSSPGQGAGYTF
TRBV5-5	TRBJ2-7	CASSLSQGGFYEQYF
TRBV24-1	TRBJ2-5	CATSAPDRKGETQYF
TRBV20-1	TRBJ2-1	CSARDQRADGRTRFF
TRBV6-2/TRBV6-3	TRBJ2-3	CASSRIAGSTDTQYF
TRBV6-5	TRBJ1-1	CASSYLTGSEAFF
TRBV19	TRBJ1-2	CASSIRDVGQVGYTF